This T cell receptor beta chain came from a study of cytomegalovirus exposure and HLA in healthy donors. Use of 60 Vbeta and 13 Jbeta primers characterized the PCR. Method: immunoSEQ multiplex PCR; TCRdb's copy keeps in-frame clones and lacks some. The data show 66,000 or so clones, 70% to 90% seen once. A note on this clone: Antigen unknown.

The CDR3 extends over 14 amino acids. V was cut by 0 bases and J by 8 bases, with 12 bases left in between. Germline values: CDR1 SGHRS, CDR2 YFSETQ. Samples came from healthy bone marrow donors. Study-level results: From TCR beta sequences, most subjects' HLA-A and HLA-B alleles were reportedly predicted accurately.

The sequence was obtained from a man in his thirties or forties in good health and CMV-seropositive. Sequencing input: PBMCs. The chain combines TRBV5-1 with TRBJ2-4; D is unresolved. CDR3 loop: CASSLAISQDIQYF. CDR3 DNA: TGCGCCAGCAGCTTGGCCATCAGTCAGGACATTCAGTACTTC.